This TCR beta chain stems from a study of OX40 agonist ivuxolimab in advanced cancers. The CDR3 is 17 residues long. CDR1 and CDR2 (germline): MNHEY, SMNVEV (reference sequence). The V gene end was trimmed by 2 bases and the J gene end by 2 bases; junction bases not matched to a gene: 11. Profiling relied on immunoSEQ multiplex PCR, and the TCRdb table lists in-frame clones only, not all of them. The sample yields about 20,000 clones, more than 65% seen once. The source is an adult with an advanced solid tumor such as melanoma, head and neck, liver or kidney cancer. The material was CD4+ or CD8+ T cells sorted from blood, obtained in a trial of the OX40 agonist ivuxolimab. This chain uses TRBV27 with TRBJ1-2; TRBD1 agrees at 7 bases. This chain's CDR3 is CASSLKGGTGENYGYTF. The CDR3 coding sequence is TGTGCCAGCAGTTTAAAGGGTGGCACAGGGGAAAACTATGGCTACACCTTC.